Following are 16 T cell receptor beta chains from one sample sequenced in a study of tumor and adjacent non-tumor tissue in lung cancer. No cell sorting was done before RNA was extracted from the tissue. Three rounds of nested PCR, following a modified ARM-PCR protocol, produced the TCRbeta library. TCRdb called the multiplex PCR reads again in MiXCR, with one record for every CDR3 protein. This repertoire shows 75,000 to 100,000 distinct CDR3 sequences, about 72% found once; its top ten account for about 17%. What was sequenced was lung tumor tissue. The receptors shown here come from a man in his fifties or sixties with non-small cell lung cancer.

The gene calls are TRBV12-3 or TRBV12-4 and TRBJ2-7; TRBD2 might be the D (6 bases). Trimming cost V 2 bases and J 4 bases, with 18 bases left between them. The CDR3 covers 16 residues. The CDR3 sequence: CASSLLRTGSVYEQYF. CDR3 DNA: TGTGCCAGCAGTTTATTAAGAACCGGGAGTGTGTACGAGCAGTACTTC.

Regarding this clonotype: Just one base apart from a much larger clone, this may be a read error. This sequence joins TRBV12-3 or TRBV12-4 and TRBJ1-4; TRBD1 might be the D (6 bases). V lost 7 bases and J lost 3, with 21 bases in between. The CDR3 has 17 residues. In nucleotides, the CDR3 is TGTGCCAGCATTTTGCAGAGGGGGGCTTCGGCTAATGAAAAACTGTTTTTT. This gives the protein CASILQRGASANEKLFF.

As concerns this clonotype: Lacking the conserved final phenylalanine or tryptophan, this CDR3 likely reflects a read error. This rearrangement joins TRBV4-3 to TRBJ2-5; D is perhaps TRBD2 (5 bases). This CDR3 has 14 residues. CDR1 is LGHNA, CDR2 YSLEER, per germline. Here the CDR3 DNA reads TGCGCCAGCGGCCAAGACTGGGGAGAAGAGACCCAGTACTTA. Its protein product is CASGQDWGEETQYL.

The V and J genes are TRBV19 and TRBJ1-5; a weak D match, TRBD1 (5 bases). This CDR3 region has 18 residues. V lost 1 base to trimming and J lost 2 bases, with 18 bases between them. Germline V lookup: CDR1 LNHDA, CDR2 SQIVND (reference sequence). The CDR3 nucleotides read TGTGCCAGTAGTATAGTGGGGGTTGGAGGGGCGGGCAATCAGCCCCAGCATTTT. Protein product: CASSIVGVGGAGNQPQHF.

In the case of this clonotype: Sequence at one end of the junction differs from germline and may be a read error. V gene TRBV6-1 combines with J gene TRBJ1-1, with D hard to call. CDR3 size: 16 residues. Germline V CDR1 and CDR2: MNHNS, SASEGT. CDR3 in DNA: TGTGCCTTCCTTACCCGACGAAGGGCCATGAACACTGAAGCTTTCTTC. Translating it yields CAFLTRRRAMNTEAFF.

A word on this clonotype: A single base separates this from a much larger clone, so it may be a read error. The CDR3 loop reads CSAPPEAGSEQFF. The CDR3 DNA reads as TGCAGTGCCCCCCCCGAAGCCGGAAGTGAGCAGTTCTTC. The rearrangement uses TRBV20-1 and TRBJ2-1; D ambiguous. V was clipped by 6 bases and J by 9 bases, with 18 bases between them. The length of the CDR3 is 13 residues. In germline, CDR1 is DFQATT, CDR2 SNEGSKA (reference sequence).

Concerning this clonotype itself: One end of the junction does not line up with germline, which may come from a read error. This rearrangement joins TRBV4-2 to TRBJ2-4; 9 bases align to TRBD2. The CDR3 has 19 residues. Germline CDR1 reads LGHNA; CDR2 reads YNFKEQ. The DNA of the CDR3 is TGTGCCAGCAGCCAAGGGCAGACTAGCGGATCGTTAGCCAAGAACATTCAGTACTTC. This translates into CASSQGQTSGSLAKNIQYF.

As regards this clonotype: A much bigger clone sits one base away, suggesting this may be a read error. The CDR3 protein is CSDSGQPREAFF. The CDR3 DNA follows: TGCAGTGATAGTGGACAGCCTCGCGAAGCTTTCTTT. The chain is built from TRBV20-1 and TRBJ1-1; possibly TRBD1 for D (6 bases). The CDR3 sequence is 12 residues long. The germline V and J ends were trimmed by 7 bases and 8 bases, with 17 bases remaining between them. Germline CDR1 reads DFQATT; CDR2 reads SNEGSKA (reference sequence).

Of note for this clonotype: One end of the junction does not line up with germline, which may come from a read error. The chain carries TRBV6-2 or TRBV6-3 and TRBJ2-1; the D call may be TRBD1 or TRBD2 (6 bases each). The CDR3 totals 16 residues. Germline CDR1 and CDR2: MNHEY and SVGEGT. The CDR3 sequence: CASSTPIITGDNGQFF. The DNA of the CDR3 is TGTGCCAGCAGTACCCCGATAATAACGGGGGACAATGGGCAGTTCTTC.

With regard to this clonotype: This may be a read error: a much more frequent sequence differs by one nucleotide. This chain joins TRBV5-6 and TRBJ2-3; 13 bases are shared with TRBD2. Germline V gene data show CDR1 as SGHDT and CDR2 as YYEEEE. V shed 5 bases and J 5 bases; nucleotides not matched to a gene: 5. This CDR3 comprises 15 residues. CDR3 coding DNA: TGTGCCAGCAGGCGGGGACTAGCGGGAATAGATACGCAGTATTTT. Its protein is CASRRGLAGIDTQYF.

As to this clonotype: Since a much larger clone is just one base distant, this may be a read error. The chain is built from TRBV20-1 and TRBJ1-1, with D unclear. Deletions cut 4 bases from V and 2 bases from J, with 5 bases between. The CDR3 has 11 residues. Germline V lookup: CDR1 DFQATT, CDR2 SNEGSKA (reference sequence). As DNA, the CDR3 is TGCAGTGCTAATCCAAACACTGAAGCTTTCTTT. Amino acids: CSANPNTEAFF.

As regards this clonotype: Mismatch with germline at one junction end may stem from a read error. The chain carries TRBV7-9 and TRBJ2-7; the match to TRBD1 covers 8 bases. From germline, CDR1 is SEHNR and CDR2 FQNEAQ (reference sequence). The CDR3 is 13 amino acids. CDR3 amino acids: CASSLRQGYEQYF. In nucleotides, the CDR3 is TGCGCCAGCAGCCTCCGACAGGGGTACGAGCAGTACTTC.

A note on this clonotype: One junction end disagrees with the germline gene, perhaps due to a read error. The chain carries TRBV14 and TRBJ1-2; 7 nucleotides agree with TRBD1. CDR1 SGHDN and CDR2 FVKESK come from the germline V gene. This CDR3 spans 16 amino acids. CDR3 residues: CASSLRQGQSKYGYTF. The CDR3, as DNA: TGTGCCAGCAGCCTGCGACAGGGACAATCTAAATATGGCTACACCTTC.

There are many counts of this clonotype. The chain joins TRBV7-2 to TRBJ2-3; D remains unclear. Germline V gene lookup returns CDR1 SGHTA and CDR2 FQGNSA. This CDR3 region has 14 residues. The ends were cut back, 1 base at V and 0 bases at J, with 5 bases in the middle. The CDR3 sequence: CASSLDTSTDTQYF. Here the CDR3 DNA reads TGTGCCAGCAGCTTAGATACTAGCACAGATACGCAGTATTTT.

In regard to this clonotype: Compared with germline, one end of the junction differs, possibly owing to a read error. This chain uses TRBV6-5 with TRBJ2-6; tentative D call: TRBD2 (5 bases). CDR1 and CDR2 from the germline V gene are MNHEY and SVGAGI. The CDR3 is 16 residues long. This CDR3 reads CASSYSGSSGANVLTF. In DNA form, the CDR3 reads TGTGCCAGTAGTTATTCGGGGAGCTCTGGGGCCAACGTCCTGACTTTC.

As regards this clonotype: One junction end disagrees with the germline gene, perhaps due to a read error. The CDR3 DNA reads as TGTGTCAGCTCACCCGGAGGGGACACTGAAGCTTTCTTT. Translating it yields CVSSPGGDTEAFF. V and J are TRBV18 and TRBJ1-1, with a tentative D call TRBD1 (5 bases). The CDR3 has 13 residues. From germline, CDR1 is KGHSH and CDR2 LQKENI.